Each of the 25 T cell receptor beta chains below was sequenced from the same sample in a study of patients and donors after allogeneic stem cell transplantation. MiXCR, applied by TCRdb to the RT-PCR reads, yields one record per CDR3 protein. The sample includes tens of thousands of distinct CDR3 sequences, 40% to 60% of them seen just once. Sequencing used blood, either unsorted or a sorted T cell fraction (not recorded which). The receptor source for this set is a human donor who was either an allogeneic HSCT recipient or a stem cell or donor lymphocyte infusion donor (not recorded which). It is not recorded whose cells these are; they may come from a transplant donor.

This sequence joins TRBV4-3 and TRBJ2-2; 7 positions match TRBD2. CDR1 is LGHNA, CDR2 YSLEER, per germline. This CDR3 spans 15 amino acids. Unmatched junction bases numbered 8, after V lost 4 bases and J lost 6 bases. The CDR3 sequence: CASSPQTSNPGELFF. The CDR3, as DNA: TGCGCCAGCAGCCCGCAGACTAGCAATCCCGGGGAGCTGTTTTTT.

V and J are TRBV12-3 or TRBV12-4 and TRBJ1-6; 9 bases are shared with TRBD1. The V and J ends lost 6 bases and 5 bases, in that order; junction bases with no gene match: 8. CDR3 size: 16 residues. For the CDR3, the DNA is TGTGCCAGCAGCCGCGGGACAGGGAGAAATAATTCACCCCTCCACTTT. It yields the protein CASSRGTGRNNSPLHF.

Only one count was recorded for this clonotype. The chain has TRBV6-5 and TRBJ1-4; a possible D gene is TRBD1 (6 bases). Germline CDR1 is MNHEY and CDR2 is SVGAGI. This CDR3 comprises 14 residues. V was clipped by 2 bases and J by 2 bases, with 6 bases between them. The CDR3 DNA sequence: TGTGCCAGCAGTTACGGGGGCACTAATGAAAAACTGTTTTTT. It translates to CASSYGGTNEKLFF.

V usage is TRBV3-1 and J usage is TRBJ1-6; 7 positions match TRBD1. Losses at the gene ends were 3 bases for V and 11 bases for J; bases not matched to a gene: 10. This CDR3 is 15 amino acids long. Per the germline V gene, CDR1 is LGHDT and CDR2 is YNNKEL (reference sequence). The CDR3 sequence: CASSQGRQGVAPLHF. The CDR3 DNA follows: TGTGCCAGCAGCCAGGGGAGACAGGGAGTGGCACCCCTCCACTTT.

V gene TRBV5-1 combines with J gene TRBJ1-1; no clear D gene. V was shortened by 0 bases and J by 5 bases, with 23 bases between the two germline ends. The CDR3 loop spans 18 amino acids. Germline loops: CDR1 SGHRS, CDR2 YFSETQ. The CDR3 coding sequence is TGCGCCAGCAGCTTGGGGGTTTCCAAAAGGGCGCCGGGGACTGAAGCTTTCTTT. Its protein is CASSLGVSKRAPGTEAFF.

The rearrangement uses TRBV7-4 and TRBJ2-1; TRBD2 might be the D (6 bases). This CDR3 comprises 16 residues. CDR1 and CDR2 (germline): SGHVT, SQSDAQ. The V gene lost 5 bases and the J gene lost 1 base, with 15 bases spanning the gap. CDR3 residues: CASSPPGVLSYNEQFF. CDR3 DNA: TGTGCCAGCAGCCCGCCGGGAGTTCTGTCCTACAATGAGCAGTTCTTC.

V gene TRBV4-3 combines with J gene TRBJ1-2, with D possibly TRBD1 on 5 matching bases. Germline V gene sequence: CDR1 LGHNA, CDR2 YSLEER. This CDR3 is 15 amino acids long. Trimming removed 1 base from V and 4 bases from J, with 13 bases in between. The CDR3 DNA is TGCGCCAGCAGCCAAGTCTTAGGGGATTTCTATGGCTACACCTTC. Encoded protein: CASSQVLGDFYGYTF.

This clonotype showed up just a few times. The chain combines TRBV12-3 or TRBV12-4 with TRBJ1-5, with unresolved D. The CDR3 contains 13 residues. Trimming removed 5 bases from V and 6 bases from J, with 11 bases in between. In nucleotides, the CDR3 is TGTGCCAGCAGTACCCCCCCCGGTCAGCCCCAGCATTTT. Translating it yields CASSTPPGQPQHF.

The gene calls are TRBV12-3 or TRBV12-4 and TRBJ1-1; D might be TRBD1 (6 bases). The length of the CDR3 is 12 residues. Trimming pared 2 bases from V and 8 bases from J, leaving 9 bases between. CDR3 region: CASSLLGAEAFF. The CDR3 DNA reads TGTGCCAGCAGTTTATTGGGGGCGGAAGCTTTCTTT.

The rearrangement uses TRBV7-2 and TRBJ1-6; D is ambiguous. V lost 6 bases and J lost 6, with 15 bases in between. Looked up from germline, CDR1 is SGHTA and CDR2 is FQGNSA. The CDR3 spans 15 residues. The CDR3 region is CASSRWESGNSPLHF. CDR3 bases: TGTGCCAGCAGTCGGTGGGAATCGGGTAATTCACCCCTCCACTTT.

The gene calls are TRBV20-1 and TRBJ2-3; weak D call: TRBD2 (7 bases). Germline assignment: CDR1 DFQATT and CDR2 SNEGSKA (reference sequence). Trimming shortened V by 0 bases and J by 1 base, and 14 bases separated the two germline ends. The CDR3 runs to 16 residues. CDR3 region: CSARDPGGSGTDTQYF. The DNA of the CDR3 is TGCAGTGCTAGAGATCCGGGGGGCTCGGGCACAGATACGCAGTATTTT.

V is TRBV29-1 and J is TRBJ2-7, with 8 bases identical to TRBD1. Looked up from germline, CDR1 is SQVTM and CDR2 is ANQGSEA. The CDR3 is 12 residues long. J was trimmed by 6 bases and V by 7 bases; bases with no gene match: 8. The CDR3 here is CSARQGRSEQYF. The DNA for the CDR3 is TGCAGCGCTAGACAGGGGAGGAGCGAGCAGTACTTC.

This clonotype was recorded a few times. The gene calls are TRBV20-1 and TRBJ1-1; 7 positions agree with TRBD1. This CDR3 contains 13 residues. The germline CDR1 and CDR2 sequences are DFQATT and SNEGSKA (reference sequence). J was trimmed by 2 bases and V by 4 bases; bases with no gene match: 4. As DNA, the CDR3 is TGCAGTGCTAAGGGACAGAGAAACACTGAAGCTTTCTTT. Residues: CSAKGQRNTEAFF.

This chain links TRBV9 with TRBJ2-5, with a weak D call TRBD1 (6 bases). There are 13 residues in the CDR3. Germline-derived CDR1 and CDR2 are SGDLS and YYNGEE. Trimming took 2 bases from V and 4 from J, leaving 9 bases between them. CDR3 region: CASSVDSIETQYF. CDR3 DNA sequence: TGTGCCAGCAGCGTGGACAGTATAGAGACCCAGTACTTC.

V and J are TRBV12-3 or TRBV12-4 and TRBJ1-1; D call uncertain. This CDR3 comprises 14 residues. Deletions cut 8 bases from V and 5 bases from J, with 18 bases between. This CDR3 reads CASRNDGRGTEAFF. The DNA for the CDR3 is TGTGCCAGCCGCAACGACGGGCGCGGAACTGAAGCTTTCTTT.

CDR3 in amino acids: CASSYYRGLDTEAFF. In nucleotides, the CDR3 is TGTGCCAGCAGTTACTACAGGGGTCTGGACACTGAAGCTTTCTTT. The chain uses TRBV6-5 and TRBJ1-1, with 7 bases identical to TRBD1. The germline gives CDR1 MNHEY, CDR2 SVGAGI. V was clipped by 1 base and J by 3 bases; unmatched bases: 5. CDR3 size: 15 residues.

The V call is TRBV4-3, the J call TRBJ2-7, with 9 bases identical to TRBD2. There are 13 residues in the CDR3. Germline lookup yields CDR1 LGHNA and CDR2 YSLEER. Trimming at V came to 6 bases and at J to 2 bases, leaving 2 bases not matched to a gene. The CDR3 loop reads CASRLAGTYEQYF. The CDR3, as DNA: TGCGCCAGCAGGCTAGCGGGGACCTACGAGCAGTACTTC.

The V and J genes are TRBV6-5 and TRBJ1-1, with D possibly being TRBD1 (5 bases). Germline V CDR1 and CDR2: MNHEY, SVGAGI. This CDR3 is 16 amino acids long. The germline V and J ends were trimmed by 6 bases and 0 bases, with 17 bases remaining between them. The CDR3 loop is CASRPPGLTMNTEAFF. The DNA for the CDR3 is TGTGCCAGCAGACCCCCGGGACTGACTATGAACACTGAAGCTTTCTTT.

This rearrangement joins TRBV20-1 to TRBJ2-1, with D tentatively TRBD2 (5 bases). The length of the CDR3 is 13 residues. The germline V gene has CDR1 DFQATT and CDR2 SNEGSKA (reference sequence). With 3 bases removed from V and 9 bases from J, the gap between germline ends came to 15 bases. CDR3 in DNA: TGCAGTGCTAGGAGGTTGGGGAGTCCTGAGCAGTTCTTC. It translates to CSARRLGSPEQFF.

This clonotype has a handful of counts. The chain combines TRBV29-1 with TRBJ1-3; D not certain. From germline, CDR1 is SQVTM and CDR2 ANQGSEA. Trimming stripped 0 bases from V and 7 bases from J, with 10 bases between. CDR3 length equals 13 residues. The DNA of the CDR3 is TGCAGCGTTGAAGAAAGGGTTGGGAACACCATATATTTT. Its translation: CSVEERVGNTIYF.

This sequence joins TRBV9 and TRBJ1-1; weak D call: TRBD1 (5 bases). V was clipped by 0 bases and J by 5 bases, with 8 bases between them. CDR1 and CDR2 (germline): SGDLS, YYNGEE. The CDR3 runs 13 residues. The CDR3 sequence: CASSVDGGTEAFF. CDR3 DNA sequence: TGTGCCAGCAGCGTAGATGGGGGGACTGAAGCTTTCTTT.

CDR3 coding DNA: TGTGCCAGCAGTGAATTTGTGTTGAGTTGGGACAGAGGCAAAGCTTTCTTT. It specifies CASSEFVLSWDRGKAFF. The chain is built from TRBV6-1 and TRBJ1-1; 7 bases agree with TRBD1. V trimming: 2 bases; J trimming: 9 bases; junction bases outside the gene matches: 18. Germline V gene sequence: CDR1 MNHNS, CDR2 SASEGT. The CDR3 totals 17 residues.

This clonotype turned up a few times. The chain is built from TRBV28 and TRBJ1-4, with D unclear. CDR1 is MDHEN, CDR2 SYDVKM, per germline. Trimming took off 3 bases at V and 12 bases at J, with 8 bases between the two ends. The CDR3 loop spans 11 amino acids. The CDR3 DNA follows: TGTGCCAGCAGTTTTTCAAGGGAACTGTTTTTT. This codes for CASSFSRELFF.

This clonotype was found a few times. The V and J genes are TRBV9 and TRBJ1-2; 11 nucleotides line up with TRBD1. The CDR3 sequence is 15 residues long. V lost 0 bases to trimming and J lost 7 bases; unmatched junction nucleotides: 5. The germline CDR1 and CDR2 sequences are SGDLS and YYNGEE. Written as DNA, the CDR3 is TGTGCCAGCAGCGTAGCTGGACAGGGGGCCGCTGGCTACACCTTC. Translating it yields CASSVAGQGAAGYTF.

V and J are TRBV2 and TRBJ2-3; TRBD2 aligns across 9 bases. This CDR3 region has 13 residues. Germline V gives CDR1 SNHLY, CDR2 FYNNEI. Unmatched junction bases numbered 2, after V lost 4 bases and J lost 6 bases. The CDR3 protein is CASSVSGSDTQYF. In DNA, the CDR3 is TGTGCCAGCAGTGTTAGCGGGAGCGATACGCAGTATTTT.